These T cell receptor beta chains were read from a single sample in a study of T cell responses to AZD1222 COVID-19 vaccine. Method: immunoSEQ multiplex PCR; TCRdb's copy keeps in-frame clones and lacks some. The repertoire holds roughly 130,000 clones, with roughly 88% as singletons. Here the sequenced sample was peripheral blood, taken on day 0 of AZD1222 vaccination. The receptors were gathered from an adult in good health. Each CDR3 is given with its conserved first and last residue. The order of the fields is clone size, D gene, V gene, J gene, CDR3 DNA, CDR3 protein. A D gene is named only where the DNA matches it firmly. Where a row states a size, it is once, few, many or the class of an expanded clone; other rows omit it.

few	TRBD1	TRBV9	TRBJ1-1	TGTGCCAGCAGCGACGCCGACAGGGGAGGCACTGAAGCTTTCTTT	CASSDADRGGTEAFF
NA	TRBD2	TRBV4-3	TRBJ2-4	TGCGCCAGCAGCCAAAGGGGGGGACTAGTCATTCAGTACTTC	CASSQRGGLVIQYF
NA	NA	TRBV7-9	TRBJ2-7	TGTGCCAGCAGCGCCGCAGAGGGAATATACGGCTACGAGCAGTACTTC	CASSAAEGIYGYEQYF
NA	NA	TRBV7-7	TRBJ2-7	TGTGCTAGCAGCACGGGACCAGAGTACGAGCAGTACTTC	CASSTGPEYEQYF
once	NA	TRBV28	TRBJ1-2	TGTGCCAGCAGTCAAGGGGACCTGGGAGGCTCTAACTATGGCTACACCTTC	CASSQGDLGGSNYGYTF
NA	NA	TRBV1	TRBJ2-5	TGCACCGTAAAGGGAGGGGGGCCAGAGACCCAGTACTTC	CTVKGGGPETQYF
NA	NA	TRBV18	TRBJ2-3	TGTGCCAGCTCACAACTGGACAACACAGATACGCAGTATTTT	CASSQLDNTDTQYF
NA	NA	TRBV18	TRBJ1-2	TGTGCCAGCTCACCCCGAGGGGAGGGCCTCTATGGCTACACCTTC	CASSPRGEGLYGYTF
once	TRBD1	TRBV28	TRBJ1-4	TGTGCCAGCAGTCCCTCCAGGGGGGTAGGGGTTGAAAAACTGTTTTTT	CASSPSRGVGVEKLFF
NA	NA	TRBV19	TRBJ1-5	TGTGCCAGTAGTATTCGAGGGCGGCCCCAGCATTTT	CASSIRGRPQHF
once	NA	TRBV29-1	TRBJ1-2	TGCAGCGTTGGCGACAGGACCTATGGCTACACCTTC	CSVGDRTYGYTF
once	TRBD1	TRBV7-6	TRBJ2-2	TGTGCCAGCAACTCCGAAGGAAGGACAGGGGTCACCGGGGAGCTGTTTTTT	CASNSEGRTGVTGELFF
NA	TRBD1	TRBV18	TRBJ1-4	TGTGCCAGCTCACCACGACAGGGGACTAATGAAAAACTGTTTTTT	CASSPRQGTNEKLFF
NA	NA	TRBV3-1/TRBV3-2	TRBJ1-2	TGTGCCAGCAGCCCCGGGACCCGGGAAGAGATGGCCTTC	CASSPGTREEMAF
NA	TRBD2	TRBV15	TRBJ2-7	TGTGCCACCAGCAGAGTTGGGGCTAGCGGCTCCTACGAGCAGTACTTC	CATSRVGASGSYEQYF
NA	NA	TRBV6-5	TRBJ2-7	TGTGCCAGCAGGCTGGGGGAAAGGGGGGTCTACGAGCAGTACTTC	CASRLGERGVYEQYF
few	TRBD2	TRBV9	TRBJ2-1	TGTGCCAGCAGCCTGTGGACTAGCGAGTACAATGAGCAGTTCTTC	CASSLWTSEYNEQFF
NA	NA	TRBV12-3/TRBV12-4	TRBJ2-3	TGTGCCAGCAGTTTGCCAGATACGCAGTATTTT	CASSLPDTQYF
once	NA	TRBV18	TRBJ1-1	TGTGCCAGCTCACCACCGGGGGATCCGAACACTGAAGCTTTCTTT	CASSPPGDPNTEAFF
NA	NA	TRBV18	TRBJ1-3	TGTGCCAGCTCACCCGGTGGAGGACAGCCACAAACTCTGAGAAACACCATATATTTT	CASSPGGGQPQTLRNTIYF
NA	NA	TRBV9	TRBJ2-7	TGTGCCAGCAGCCAAGGCCCTAGGGCCTCCTACGAGCAGTACTTC	CASSQGPRASYEQYF
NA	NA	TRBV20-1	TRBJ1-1	TGCAGTGCTAGAGCGGCTGCGGCTTTCTTT	CSARAAAAFF
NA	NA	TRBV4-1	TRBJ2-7	TGCGCCAGCAGCCAAATAGGACGGACCTACGAGCAGTACTTC	CASSQIGRTYEQYF
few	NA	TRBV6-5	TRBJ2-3	TGTGCCAGCGGGGGAGGTCCAGATACGCAGTATTTT	CASGGGPDTQYF
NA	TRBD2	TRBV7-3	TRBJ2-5	TGTGCCAGCAGCTTAAATGCCGTGCGGACTAGCGGGAACCAAGAGACCCAGTACTTC	CASSLNAVRTSGNQETQYF
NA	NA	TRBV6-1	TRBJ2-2	TGTGCCAGCAGTGATTCGACAGGCCCCGGGGAGCTGTTTTTT	CASSDSTGPGELFF
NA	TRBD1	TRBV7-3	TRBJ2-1	TGTGCCAGCAGCTCCCCACAGGGGCCCAACAATGAGCAGTTCTTC	CASSSPQGPNNEQFF
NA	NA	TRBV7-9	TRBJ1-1	TGTGCCAGCAGCTTCACAGACAGTATGAACACTGAAGCTTTCTTT	CASSFTDSMNTEAFF
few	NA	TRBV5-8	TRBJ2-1	TGTGCCAGCAGCCCCAAGAACGGCTACAATGAGCAGTTCTTC	CASSPKNGYNEQFF
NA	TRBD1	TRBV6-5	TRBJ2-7	TGTGCCAGCAGTTTGGGACAGGACTACGAGCAGTACTTC	CASSLGQDYEQYF
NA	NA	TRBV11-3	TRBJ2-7	TGTGCCAGCAGCAGGACAGCATCCTACGAGCAGTACTTC	CASSRTASYEQYF
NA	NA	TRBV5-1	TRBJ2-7	TGCGCCAGCAGCTACCGGGACGGTCCCTACGAGCAGTACTTC	CASSYRDGPYEQYF
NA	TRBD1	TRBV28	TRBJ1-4	TGTGCCAGCAGTTCGGACAGGGCTAATGAAAAACTGTTTTTT	CASSSDRANEKLFF
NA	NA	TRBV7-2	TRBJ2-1	TGTGCCAGCAGCTTAACCGGGGATCGGATCAATGAGCAGTTCTTC	CASSLTGDRINEQFF
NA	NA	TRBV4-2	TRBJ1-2	TGTGCCAGCAGCCAAGAACGTTCGGGGGCCCGTAACTATGGCTACACCTTC	CASSQERSGARNYGYTF
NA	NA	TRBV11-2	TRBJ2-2	TGTGCCAGCAGCTTAGGGGTAGCGAACGGGGAGCTGTTTTTT	CASSLGVANGELFF
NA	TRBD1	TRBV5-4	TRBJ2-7	TGTGCCAGCAGCTTGGACAGGGGGATGGGGTCGAAGTACTTC	CASSLDRGMGSKYF
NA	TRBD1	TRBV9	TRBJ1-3	TGTGCCAGCAGCGGCGACAGGGAAGCGGGAGGAAACACCATATATTTT	CASSGDREAGGNTIYF
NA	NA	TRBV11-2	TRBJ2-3	TGTGCCAGCAGCTTCTCAACAGATACGCAGTATTTT	CASSFSTDTQYF
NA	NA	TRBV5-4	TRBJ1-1	TGTGCCAGCAGCATCGGGCCGTCTGAAGCTTTCTTT	CASSIGPSEAFF
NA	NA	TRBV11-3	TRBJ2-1	TGTGCCAGCAGCTTAGAGGGTTGGGGCAGGGGAGACAATGAGCAGTTCTTC	CASSLEGWGRGDNEQFF
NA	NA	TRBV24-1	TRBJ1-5	TGTGCCACCAGTGGGCAGGGGAGTAGCAATCAGCCCCAGCATTTT	CATSGQGSSNQPQHF
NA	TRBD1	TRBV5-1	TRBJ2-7	TGCGCCAGCAGAGCGGGACAGGGCCACTACGAGCAGTACTTC	CASRAGQGHYEQYF
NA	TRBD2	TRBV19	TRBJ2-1	TGTGCCAGTACCCCACTAGCGGGAGGGTACAATGAGCAGTTCTTC	CASTPLAGGYNEQFF
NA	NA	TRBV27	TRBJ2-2	TGTGCCAGCAGCTTCAGGGACTTAAACACCGGGGAGCTGTTTTTT	CASSFRDLNTGELFF
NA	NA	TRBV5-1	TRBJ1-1	TGCGCCAGCAGCCCTAGACAGGTAGGGGACTTGAACACTGAAGCTTTCTTT	CASSPRQVGDLNTEAFF
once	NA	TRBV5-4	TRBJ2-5	TGTGCCAGCAGTAAAAAAGAGACCCAGTACTTC	CASSKKETQYF
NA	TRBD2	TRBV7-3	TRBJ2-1	TGTGCCAGCAGCCCGACTAGCGGGAGGTCCTACAATGAGCAGTTCTTC	CASSPTSGRSYNEQFF
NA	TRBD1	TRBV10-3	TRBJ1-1	TGTGCCATCAGTGAGTCGACAGGGGGCAACACTGAAGCTTTCTTT	CAISESTGGNTEAFF
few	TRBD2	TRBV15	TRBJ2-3	TGTGCCACCAGCAGCCTTAGCGGGGACACAGATACGCAGTATTTT	CATSSLSGDTDTQYF
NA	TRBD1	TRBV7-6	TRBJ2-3	TGTGCCAGCAGCTTTCAGGGGGCTGAAGGTACGCAGTATTTT	CASSFQGAEGTQYF
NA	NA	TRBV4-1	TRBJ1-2	TGCGCCAGCAGCCTCGATCTGGTCAGGGACTATGGCTACACCTTC	CASSLDLVRDYGYTF
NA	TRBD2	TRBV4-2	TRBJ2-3	TGTGCCAGCAGCCAAGTCCGCAGACTAGCGGAGAGCACAGATACGCAGTATTTT	CASSQVRRLAESTDTQYF